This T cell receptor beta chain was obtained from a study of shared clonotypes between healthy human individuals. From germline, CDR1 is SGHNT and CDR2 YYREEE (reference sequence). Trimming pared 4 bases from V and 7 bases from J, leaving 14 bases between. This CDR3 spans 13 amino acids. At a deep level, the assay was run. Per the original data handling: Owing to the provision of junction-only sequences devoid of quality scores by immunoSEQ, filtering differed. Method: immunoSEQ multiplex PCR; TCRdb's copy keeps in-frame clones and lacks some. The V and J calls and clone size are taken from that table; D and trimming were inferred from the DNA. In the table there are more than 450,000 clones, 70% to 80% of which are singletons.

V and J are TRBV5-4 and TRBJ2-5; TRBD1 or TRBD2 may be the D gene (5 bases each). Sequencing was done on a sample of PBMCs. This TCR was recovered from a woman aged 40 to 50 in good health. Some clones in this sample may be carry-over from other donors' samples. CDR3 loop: CASSRDGKGTQYF. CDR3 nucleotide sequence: TGTGCCAGCAGCCGGGACGGCAAGGGGACCCAGTACTTC.